Below, one T cell receptor (beta chain) is given with its context. The germline V and J ends were trimmed by 4 bases and 1 base, with 14 bases remaining between them. Per germline, CDR1 SGHRS and CDR2 YFSETQ. The CDR3 runs to 15 residues. The source of the sample is a study of control samples from healthy donors and cancer patients. Method: immunoSEQ multiplex PCR; TCRdb's copy keeps in-frame clones and lacks some. The sample yields about 100,000 clones, roughly 87% seen once. The chain links TRBV5-1 to TRBJ1-2, with D possibly matching TRBD1 (5 bases). Sample: blood. This TCR was recovered from a woman aged 45-65 years in good health. Here the CDR3 reads CASSQSRDYNYGYTF. CDR3 DNA: TGCGCCAGCAGCCAAAGCAGGGATTATAACTATGGCTACACCTTC.